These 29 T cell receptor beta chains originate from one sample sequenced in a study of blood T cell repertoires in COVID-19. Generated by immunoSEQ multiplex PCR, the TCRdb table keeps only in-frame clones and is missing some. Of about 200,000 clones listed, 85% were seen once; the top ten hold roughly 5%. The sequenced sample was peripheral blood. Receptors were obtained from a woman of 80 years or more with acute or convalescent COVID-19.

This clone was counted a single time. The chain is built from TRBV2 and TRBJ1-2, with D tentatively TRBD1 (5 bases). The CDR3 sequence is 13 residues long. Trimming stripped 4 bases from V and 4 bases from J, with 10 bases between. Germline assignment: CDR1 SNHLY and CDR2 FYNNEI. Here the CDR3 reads CASSVTGRYGYTF. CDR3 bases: TGTGCCAGCAGTGTCACAGGACGCTATGGCTACACCTTC.

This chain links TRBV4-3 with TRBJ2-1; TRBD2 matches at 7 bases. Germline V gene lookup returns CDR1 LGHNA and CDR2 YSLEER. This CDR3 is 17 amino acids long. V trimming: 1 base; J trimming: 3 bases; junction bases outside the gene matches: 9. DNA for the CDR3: TGCGCCAGCAGCCAAGTAATCCTAGCGGCCAACTACAATGAGCAGTTCTTC. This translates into CASSQVILAANYNEQFF.

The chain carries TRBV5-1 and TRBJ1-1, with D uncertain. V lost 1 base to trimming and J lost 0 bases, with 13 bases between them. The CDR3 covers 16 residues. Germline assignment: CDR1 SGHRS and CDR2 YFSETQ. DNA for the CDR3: TGCGCCAGCAGCTTGATTACGAGTGGTGTGAACACTGAAGCTTTCTTT. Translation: CASSLITSGVNTEAFF. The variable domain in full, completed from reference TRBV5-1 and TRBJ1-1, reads KAGVTQTPRYLIKTRGQQVTLSCSPISGHRSVSWYQQTPGQGLQFLFEYFSETQRNKGNFPGRFSGRQFSNSRSEMNVSTLELGDSALYLCASSLITSGVNTEAFFGQGTRLTVV.

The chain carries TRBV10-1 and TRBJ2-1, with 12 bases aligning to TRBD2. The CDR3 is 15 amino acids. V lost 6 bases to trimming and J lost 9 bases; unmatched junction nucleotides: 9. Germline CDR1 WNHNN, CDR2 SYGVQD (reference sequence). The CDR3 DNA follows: TGCGCCAGCAGCGCCCGGCTAGCGGGAGGGGGTGAGCAGTTCTTC. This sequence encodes CASSARLAGGGEQFF.

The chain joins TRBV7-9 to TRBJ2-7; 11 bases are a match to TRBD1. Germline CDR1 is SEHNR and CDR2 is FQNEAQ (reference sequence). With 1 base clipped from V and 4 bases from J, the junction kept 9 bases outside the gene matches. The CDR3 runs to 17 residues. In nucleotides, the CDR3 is TGTGCCAGCAGCTTAGGTGCGGGGGACAGGGGGAGATACGAGCAGTACTTC. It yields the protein CASSLGAGDRGRYEQYF. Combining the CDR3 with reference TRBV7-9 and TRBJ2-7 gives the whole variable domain DTGVSQNPRHKITKRGQNVTFRCDPISEHNRLYWYRQTLGQGPEFLTYFQNEAQLEKSRLLSDRFSAERPKGSFSTLEIQRTEQGDSAMYLCASSLGAGDRGRYEQYFGPGTRLTVT.

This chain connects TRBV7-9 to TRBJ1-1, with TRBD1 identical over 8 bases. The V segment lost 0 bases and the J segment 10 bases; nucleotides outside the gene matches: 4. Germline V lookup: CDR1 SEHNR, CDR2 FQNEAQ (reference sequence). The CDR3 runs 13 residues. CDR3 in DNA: TGTGCCAGCAGCTTAGCACAGGGGGATGCAGCTTTCTTT. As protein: CASSLAQGDAAFF.

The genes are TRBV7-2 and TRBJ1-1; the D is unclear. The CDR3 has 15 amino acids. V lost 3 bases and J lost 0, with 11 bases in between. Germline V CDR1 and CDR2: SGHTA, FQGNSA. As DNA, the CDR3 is TGTGCCAGCAGCTTTACGAGAGAAGTGAACACTGAAGCTTTCTTT. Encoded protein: CASSFTREVNTEAFF.

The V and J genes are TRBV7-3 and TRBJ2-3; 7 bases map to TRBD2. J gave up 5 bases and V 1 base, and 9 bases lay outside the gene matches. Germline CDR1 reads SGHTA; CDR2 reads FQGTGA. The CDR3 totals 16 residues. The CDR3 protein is CASSLIAREVGDTQYF. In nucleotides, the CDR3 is TGTGCCAGCAGCTTAATAGCCCGGGAGGTGGGAGATACGCAGTATTTT.

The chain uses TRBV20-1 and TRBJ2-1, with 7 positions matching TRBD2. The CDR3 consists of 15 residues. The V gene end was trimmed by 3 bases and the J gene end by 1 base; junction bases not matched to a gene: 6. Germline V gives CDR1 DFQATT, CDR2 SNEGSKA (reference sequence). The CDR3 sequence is CSASKREGSYNEQFF. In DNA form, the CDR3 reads TGCAGTGCTAGTAAGAGGGAGGGGTCCTACAATGAGCAGTTCTTC.

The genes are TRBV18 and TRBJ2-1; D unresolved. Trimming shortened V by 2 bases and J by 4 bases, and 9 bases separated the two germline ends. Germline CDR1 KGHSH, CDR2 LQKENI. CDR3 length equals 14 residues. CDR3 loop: CASSPTRSYNEQFF. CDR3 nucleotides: TGTGCCAGCTCACCAACCCGGAGTTACAATGAGCAGTTCTTC.

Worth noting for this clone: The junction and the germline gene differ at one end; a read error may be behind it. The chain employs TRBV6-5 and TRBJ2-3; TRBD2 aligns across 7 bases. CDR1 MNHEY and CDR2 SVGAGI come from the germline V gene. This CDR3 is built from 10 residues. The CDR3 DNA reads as TGTGCCATAGGGAGAAGCGGGGAGTTTTTT. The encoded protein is CAIGRSGEFF.

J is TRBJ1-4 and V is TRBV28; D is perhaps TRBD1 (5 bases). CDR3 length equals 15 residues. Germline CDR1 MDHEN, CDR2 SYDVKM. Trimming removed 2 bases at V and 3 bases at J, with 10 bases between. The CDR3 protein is CASSLSGAANEKLFF. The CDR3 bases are TGTGCCAGCAGTTTAAGTGGGGCAGCTAATGAAAAACTGTTTTTT.

CDR3 residues: CASSPAGTQQFF. The CDR3 bases are TGTGCCAGCAGCCCCGCAGGGACACAGCAGTTCTTC. The chain uses TRBV12-3 or TRBV12-4 and TRBJ2-1; weak D call: TRBD1 (6 bases). CDR3 size: 12 residues. Trimming left V 6 bases short and J 11 bases short, with 14 bases between.

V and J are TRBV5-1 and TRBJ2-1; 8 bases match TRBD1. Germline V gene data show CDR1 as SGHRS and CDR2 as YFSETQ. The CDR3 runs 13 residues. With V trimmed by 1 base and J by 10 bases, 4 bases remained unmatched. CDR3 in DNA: TGCGCCAGCAGCTTGTGGACAGGGTACGAGCAGTTCTTC. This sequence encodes CASSLWTGYEQFF. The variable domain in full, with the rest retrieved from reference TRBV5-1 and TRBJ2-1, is KAGVTQTPRYLIKTRGQQVTLSCSPISGHRSVSWYQQTPGQGLQFLFEYFSETQRNKGNFPGRFSGRQFSNSRSEMNVSTLELGDSALYLCASSLWTGYEQFFGPGTRLTVL.

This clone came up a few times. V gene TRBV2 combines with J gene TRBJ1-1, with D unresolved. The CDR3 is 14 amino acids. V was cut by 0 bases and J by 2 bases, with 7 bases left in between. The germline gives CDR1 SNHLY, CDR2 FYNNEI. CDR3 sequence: CASSEARYNTEAFF. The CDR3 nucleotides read TGTGCCAGCAGTGAAGCTAGATACAACACTGAAGCTTTCTTT.

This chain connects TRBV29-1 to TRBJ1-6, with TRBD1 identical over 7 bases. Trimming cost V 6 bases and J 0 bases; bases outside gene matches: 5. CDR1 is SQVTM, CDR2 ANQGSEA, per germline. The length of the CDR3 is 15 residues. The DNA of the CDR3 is TGCAGCGTCCGACAGGGAAGCTCCTATAATTCACCCCTCCACTTT. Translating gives CSVRQGSSYNSPLHF.

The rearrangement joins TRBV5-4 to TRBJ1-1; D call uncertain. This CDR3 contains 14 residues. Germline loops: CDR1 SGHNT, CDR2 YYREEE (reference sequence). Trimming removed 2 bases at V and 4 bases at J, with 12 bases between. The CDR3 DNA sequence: TGTGCCAGCAGCTTACTACTGGGGAGCACTGAAGCTTTCTTT. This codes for CASSLLLGSTEAFF.

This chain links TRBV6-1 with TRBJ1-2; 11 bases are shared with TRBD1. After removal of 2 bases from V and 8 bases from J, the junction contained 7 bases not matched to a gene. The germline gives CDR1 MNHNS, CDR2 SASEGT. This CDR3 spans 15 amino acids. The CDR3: CASSERTGGEGGYTF. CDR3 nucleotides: TGTGCCAGCAGTGAAAGGACAGGGGGCGAAGGCGGCTACACCTTC.

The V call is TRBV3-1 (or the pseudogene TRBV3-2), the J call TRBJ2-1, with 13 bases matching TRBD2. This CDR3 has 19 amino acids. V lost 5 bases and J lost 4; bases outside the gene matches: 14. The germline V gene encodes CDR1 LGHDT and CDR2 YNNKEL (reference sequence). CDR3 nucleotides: TGTGCCAGCAGCTCCCATCCAGGCGGACTAGCGGGAGAATACAATGAGCAGTTCTTC. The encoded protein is CASSSHPGGLAGEYNEQFF.

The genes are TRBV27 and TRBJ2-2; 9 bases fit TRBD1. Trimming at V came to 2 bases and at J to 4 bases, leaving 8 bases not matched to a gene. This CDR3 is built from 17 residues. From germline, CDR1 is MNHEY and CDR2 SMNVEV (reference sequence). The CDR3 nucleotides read TGTGCCAGCAGTTTAACCGGGACAGGGTTTATCACCGGGGAGCTGTTTTTT. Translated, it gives CASSLTGTGFITGELFF.

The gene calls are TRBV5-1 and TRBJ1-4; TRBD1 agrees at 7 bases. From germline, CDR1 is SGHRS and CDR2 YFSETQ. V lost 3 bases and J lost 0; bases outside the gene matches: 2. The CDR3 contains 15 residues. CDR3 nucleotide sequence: TGCGCCAGCAGCTGGGGACAGCCAACTAATGAAAAACTGTTTTTT. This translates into CASSWGQPTNEKLFF. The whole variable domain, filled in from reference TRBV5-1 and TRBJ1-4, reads KAGVTQTPRYLIKTRGQQVTLSCSPISGHRSVSWYQQTPGQGLQFLFEYFSETQRNKGNFPGRFSGRQFSNSRSEMNVSTLELGDSALYLCASSWGQPTNEKLFFGSGTQLSVL.

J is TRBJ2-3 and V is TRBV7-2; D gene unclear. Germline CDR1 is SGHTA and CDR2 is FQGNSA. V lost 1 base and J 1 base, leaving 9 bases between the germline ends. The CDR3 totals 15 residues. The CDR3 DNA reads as TGTGCCAGCAGCTTAGTTGGGCCGGGCACAGATACGCAGTATTTT. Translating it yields CASSLVGPGTDTQYF.

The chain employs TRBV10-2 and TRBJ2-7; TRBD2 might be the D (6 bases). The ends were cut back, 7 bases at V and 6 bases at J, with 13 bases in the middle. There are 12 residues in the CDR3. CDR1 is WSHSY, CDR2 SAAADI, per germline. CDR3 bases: TGCGCCAGCAACGAGCCCGGGGGCGAGCAGTACTTC. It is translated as CASNEPGGEQYF.

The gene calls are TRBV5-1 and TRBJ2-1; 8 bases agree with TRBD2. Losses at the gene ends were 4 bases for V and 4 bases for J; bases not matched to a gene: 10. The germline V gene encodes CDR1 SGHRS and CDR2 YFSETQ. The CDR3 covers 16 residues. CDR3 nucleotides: TGCGCCAGCAGCACTGGAACTAGCGGCCAGTACAATGAGCAGTTCTTC. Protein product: CASSTGTSGQYNEQFF. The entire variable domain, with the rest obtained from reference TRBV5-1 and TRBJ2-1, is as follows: KAGVTQTPRYLIKTRGQQVTLSCSPISGHRSVSWYQQTPGQGLQFLFEYFSETQRNKGNFPGRFSGRQFSNSRSEMNVSTLELGDSALYLCASSTGTSGQYNEQFFGPGTRLTVL.

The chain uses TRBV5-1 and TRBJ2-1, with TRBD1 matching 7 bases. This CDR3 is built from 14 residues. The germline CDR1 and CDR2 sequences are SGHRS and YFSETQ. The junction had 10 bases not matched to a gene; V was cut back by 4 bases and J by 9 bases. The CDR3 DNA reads TGCGCCAGCAGCACCGACAGGGCCACAGGTGAGCAGTTCTTC. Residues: CASSTDRATGEQFF.

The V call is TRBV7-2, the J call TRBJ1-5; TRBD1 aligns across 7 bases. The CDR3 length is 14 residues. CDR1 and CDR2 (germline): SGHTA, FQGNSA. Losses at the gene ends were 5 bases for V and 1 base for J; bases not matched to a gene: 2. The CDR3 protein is CASSPTGSNQPQHF. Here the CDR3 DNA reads TGTGCCAGCAGCCCGACAGGGAGCAATCAGCCCCAGCATTTT.

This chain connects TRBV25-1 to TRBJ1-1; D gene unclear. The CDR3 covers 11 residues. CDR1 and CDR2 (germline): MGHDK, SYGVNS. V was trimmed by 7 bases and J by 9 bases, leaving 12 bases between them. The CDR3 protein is CASTQSRKAFF. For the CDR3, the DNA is TGTGCCAGCACCCAGTCCCGAAAAGCTTTCTTT.

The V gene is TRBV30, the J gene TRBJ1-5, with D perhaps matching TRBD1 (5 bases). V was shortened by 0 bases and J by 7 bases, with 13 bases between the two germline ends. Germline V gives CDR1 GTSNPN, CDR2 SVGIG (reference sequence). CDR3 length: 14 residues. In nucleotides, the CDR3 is TGTGCCTGGAGTGTATTGTCGGGGGAACAGCCCCAGCATTTT. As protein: CAWSVLSGEQPQHF.

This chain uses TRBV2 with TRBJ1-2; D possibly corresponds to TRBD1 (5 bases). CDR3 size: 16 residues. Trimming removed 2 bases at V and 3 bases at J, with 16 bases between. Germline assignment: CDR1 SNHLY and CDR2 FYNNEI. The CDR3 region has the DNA TGTGCCAGCAGTGAATCCCTGGAGGGGCGCGACTATGGCTACACCTTC. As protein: CASSESLEGRDYGYTF.